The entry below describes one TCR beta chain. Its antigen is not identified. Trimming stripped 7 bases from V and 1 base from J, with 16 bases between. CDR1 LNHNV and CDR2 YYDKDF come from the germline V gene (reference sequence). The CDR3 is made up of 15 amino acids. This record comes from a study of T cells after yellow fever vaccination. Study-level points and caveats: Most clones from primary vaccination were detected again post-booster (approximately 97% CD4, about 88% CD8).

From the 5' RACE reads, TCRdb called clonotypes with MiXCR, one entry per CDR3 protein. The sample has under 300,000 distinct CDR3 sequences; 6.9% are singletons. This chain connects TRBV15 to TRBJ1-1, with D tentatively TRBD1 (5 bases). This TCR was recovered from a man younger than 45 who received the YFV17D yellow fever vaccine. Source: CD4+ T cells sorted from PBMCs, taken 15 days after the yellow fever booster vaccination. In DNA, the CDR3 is TGTGCCACCAAACCGACAGCCGAAAAGAACACTGAAGCTTTCTTT. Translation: CATKPTAEKNTEAFF.